The rows below give T cell receptor beta chains drawn from one sample of a study of blood T cell repertoires in COVID-19. Here immunoSEQ multiplex PCR was the method, and the copy in TCRdb shows in-frame clones only, minus some. The sample has roughly 200,000 clones; 70% to 90% are singletons. The source material was PBMCs or T cells enriched from blood (not recorded which). All receptors derive from a woman in her 40s in a cohort exposed to, infected with or recovered from COVID-19 (not recorded which). Both conserved end residues are part of each CDR3. The order of the fields is clone size, V gene, J gene, D gene, CDR3 DNA, CDR3 protein. The D gene is left open where the match is weak. A clone size is listed for some rows: how often the clone was seen (once, few, many), or a class if it is expanded.

abundance: NA; v_gene: TRBV5-6; j_gene: TRBJ1-4; d_gene: TRBD1; CDR3nt: TGTGCCAGCAGCCCGGTCCAGGGGGACGGTGGAAAACTGTTTTTT; CDR3aa: CASSPVQGDGGKLFF
abundance: NA; v_gene: TRBV10-3; j_gene: TRBJ1-2; d_gene: NA; CDR3nt: TGTGCCATCAGAAACACAACGGGACACCTACTCTATGGCTACACCTTC; CDR3aa: CAIRNTTGHLLYGYTF
abundance: NA; v_gene: TRBV7-9; j_gene: TRBJ1-4; d_gene: NA; CDR3nt: TGTGCCAGCAGCTTAACACTACGACAGGCAACTAATGAAAAACTGTTTTTT; CDR3aa: CASSLTLRQATNEKLFF
abundance: NA; v_gene: TRBV3-1/TRBV3-2; j_gene: TRBJ2-1; d_gene: TRBD1; CDR3nt: TGTGCCAGCAGTCCCGGGACAGGGGCGACTGCCTACAATGAGCAGTTCTTC; CDR3aa: CASSPGTGATAYNEQFF
abundance: NA; v_gene: TRBV5-6; j_gene: TRBJ1-5; d_gene: NA; CDR3nt: TGTGCCAGCAGCTCCGGACTGTGGGAGGGACAGCCCCAGCATTTT; CDR3aa: CASSSGLWEGQPQHF
abundance: NA; v_gene: TRBV5-1; j_gene: TRBJ1-2; d_gene: TRBD1; CDR3nt: TGCGCCAGCAGCATATCCGGGACAGAGACTAACTATGGCTACACCTTC; CDR3aa: CASSISGTETNYGYTF
abundance: NA; v_gene: TRBV9; j_gene: TRBJ1-1; d_gene: NA; CDR3nt: TGTGCCAGCAGCGTAGGGGCAGGGATGAACACTGAAGCTTTCTTT; CDR3aa: CASSVGAGMNTEAFF
abundance: NA; v_gene: TRBV6-1; j_gene: TRBJ2-2; d_gene: NA; CDR3nt: TGTGCCAGCAGTGAAATGAGCCAGGATCCGGGGGAGCTGTTTTTT; CDR3aa: CASSEMSQDPGELFF
abundance: NA; v_gene: TRBV24-1; j_gene: TRBJ1-1; d_gene: TRBD1; CDR3nt: TGTGCCACCAGTGATTCGGACAGGGGGACTGAAGCTTTCTTT; CDR3aa: CATSDSDRGTEAFF
abundance: NA; v_gene: TRBV18; j_gene: TRBJ1-1; d_gene: NA; CDR3nt: TGTGCCAGCTCACCACGGAGGGTGAACACTGAAGCTTTCTTT; CDR3aa: CASSPRRVNTEAFF
abundance: NA; v_gene: TRBV27; j_gene: TRBJ1-1; d_gene: NA; CDR3nt: TGTGCCAGCAGAAAGCAGAACACTGAAGCTTTCTTT; CDR3aa: CASRKQNTEAFF
abundance: NA; v_gene: TRBV5-6; j_gene: TRBJ1-2; d_gene: TRBD1; CDR3nt: TGTGCCAGCAGCTTGGACAGGGGAAACTATGGCTACACCTTC; CDR3aa: CASSLDRGNYGYTF
abundance: once; v_gene: TRBV30; j_gene: TRBJ2-1; d_gene: TRBD2; CDR3nt: TGTGCCTGGAGTGCTCCGGGACTAGGGAGCCAGTTCTTC; CDR3aa: CAWSAPGLGSQFF
abundance: NA; v_gene: TRBV4-1; j_gene: TRBJ1-1; d_gene: NA; CDR3nt: TGCGCCAGCAGCCAAGATAACGGAGGCACTGAAGCTTTCTTT; CDR3aa: CASSQDNGGTEAFF
abundance: NA; v_gene: TRBV3-1/TRBV3-2; j_gene: TRBJ2-4; d_gene: TRBD2; CDR3nt: TGTGCCAGCAGCCGAGGGACTAGCGGGGGGACAGCCAAAAACATTCAGTACTTC; CDR3aa: CASSRGTSGGTAKNIQYF
abundance: NA; v_gene: TRBV19; j_gene: TRBJ1-6; d_gene: NA; CDR3nt: TGTGCCAGTAGTCCTAGAGGGGGTAATTCACCCCTCCACTTT; CDR3aa: CASSPRGGNSPLHF
abundance: NA; v_gene: TRBV29-1; j_gene: TRBJ1-5; d_gene: TRBD1; CDR3nt: TGCAGCGTGACTGACAGGGTCGATCAGCCCCAGCATTTT; CDR3aa: CSVTDRVDQPQHF
abundance: NA; v_gene: TRBV4-1; j_gene: TRBJ2-1; d_gene: TRBD1; CDR3nt: TGCGCCAGCAGCGGGACAGATTACAATGAGCAGTTCTTC; CDR3aa: CASSGTDYNEQFF
abundance: NA; v_gene: TRBV3-1/TRBV3-2; j_gene: TRBJ1-1; d_gene: NA; CDR3nt: TGTGCCAGCAGGAACCGTGGGGCGGGGACTGAAGCTTTCTTT; CDR3aa: CASRNRGAGTEAFF
abundance: NA; v_gene: TRBV2; j_gene: TRBJ2-1; d_gene: TRBD2; CDR3nt: TGTGCCACCCCCGCAGCGGGAGCCTCCTACAATGAGCAGTTCTTC; CDR3aa: CATPAAGASYNEQFF
abundance: NA; v_gene: TRBV4-2; j_gene: TRBJ2-2; d_gene: TRBD2; CDR3nt: TGTGCCAGCAGCCAAGCGGGACTAGCAAACACCGGGGAGCTGTTTTTT; CDR3aa: CASSQAGLANTGELFF
abundance: once; v_gene: TRBV5-1; j_gene: TRBJ1-6; d_gene: TRBD1; CDR3nt: TGCGCCAGCAGCTTGGATCCCCAGGGGGCCTCCTATAATTCACCCCTCCACTTT; CDR3aa: CASSLDPQGASYNSPLHF
abundance: NA; v_gene: TRBV7-2; j_gene: TRBJ1-2; d_gene: NA; CDR3nt: TGTGCCAGCAGCTTATCGTGGAGGCACAGAGCTAACTATGGCTACACCTTC; CDR3aa: CASSLSWRHRANYGYTF
abundance: NA; v_gene: TRBV10-2; j_gene: TRBJ2-7; d_gene: NA; CDR3nt: TGCGCCAGCAGTGAGGGCAGCTACGAGCAGTACTTC; CDR3aa: CASSEGSYEQYF
abundance: few; v_gene: TRBV7-9; j_gene: TRBJ2-7; d_gene: NA; CDR3nt: TGTGCCAGCAGCTTACCCACAGAGGGTCACTACGAGCAGTACTTC; CDR3aa: CASSLPTEGHYEQYF
abundance: few; v_gene: TRBV29-1; j_gene: TRBJ1-3; d_gene: NA; CDR3nt: TGCAGCGTTGAAGACCCGGCGAGGGAGACCTCTGGAAACACCATATATTTT; CDR3aa: CSVEDPARETSGNTIYF
abundance: NA; v_gene: TRBV3-1/TRBV3-2; j_gene: TRBJ2-1; d_gene: TRBD2; CDR3nt: TGTGCCAGCAGCCAAGGTAGCGGGGGGACCTACTACAATGAGCAGTTCTTC; CDR3aa: CASSQGSGGTYYNEQFF
abundance: NA; v_gene: TRBV18; j_gene: TRBJ1-4; d_gene: NA; CDR3nt: TGTGCCAGCTCACCACAGGACAGTGAAAAACTGTTTTTT; CDR3aa: CASSPQDSEKLFF
abundance: NA; v_gene: TRBV9; j_gene: TRBJ1-1; d_gene: NA; CDR3nt: TGTGCCAGCAGCGACCTACAGCCTATGAACACTGAAGCTTTCTTT; CDR3aa: CASSDLQPMNTEAFF
abundance: few; v_gene: TRBV6-5; j_gene: TRBJ1-5; d_gene: NA; CDR3nt: TGTGCCAGCAGCTCCTGGTCGGATCAGCCCCAGCATTTT; CDR3aa: CASSSWSDQPQHF
abundance: NA; v_gene: TRBV19; j_gene: TRBJ1-1; d_gene: TRBD1; CDR3nt: TGTGCCAGTAGTATTTACAGGGGGCATGATGAAGCTTTCTTT; CDR3aa: CASSIYRGHDEAFF
abundance: NA; v_gene: TRBV5-6; j_gene: TRBJ2-7; d_gene: NA; CDR3nt: TGTGCCAGCAGCTTGGAGATTTCGGGCGAGCAGTACTTC; CDR3aa: CASSLEISGEQYF
abundance: once; v_gene: TRBV19; j_gene: TRBJ2-1; d_gene: TRBD1; CDR3nt: TGTGCCAGTAGTCCGGGACAGGGGGCCAATGAGCAGTTCTTC; CDR3aa: CASSPGQGANEQFF
abundance: NA; v_gene: TRBV3-1/TRBV3-2; j_gene: TRBJ2-3; d_gene: NA; CDR3nt: TGTGCCAGCAGCCAAGAGGACAACACAGATACGCAGTATTTT; CDR3aa: CASSQEDNTDTQYF
abundance: few; v_gene: TRBV7-9; j_gene: TRBJ1-5; d_gene: NA; CDR3nt: TGTGCCAGCAGCCCAGACAGGTTCAATCAGCCCCAGCATTTT; CDR3aa: CASSPDRFNQPQHF
abundance: NA; v_gene: TRBV10-1; j_gene: TRBJ2-2; d_gene: TRBD2; CDR3nt: TGCGCCAGCAGTTCGACTAGCGGGAGGGCCTTCGGGGAGCTGTTTTTT; CDR3aa: CASSSTSGRAFGELFF
abundance: once; v_gene: TRBV5-1; j_gene: TRBJ1-5; d_gene: NA; CDR3nt: TGCGCCAGCAGCTTATACGGGGGAGTGGATCAGCCCCAGCATTTT; CDR3aa: CASSLYGGVDQPQHF
abundance: NA; v_gene: TRBV10-2; j_gene: TRBJ1-5; d_gene: NA; CDR3nt: TGCGCCAGCAGTGATGGGGCGGGCAATCAGCCCCAGCATTTT; CDR3aa: CASSDGAGNQPQHF
abundance: NA; v_gene: TRBV30; j_gene: TRBJ1-2; d_gene: NA; CDR3nt: TGTGCCTGGACGGGGGGCGTAAGCTATGGCTACACCTTC; CDR3aa: CAWTGGVSYGYTF
abundance: NA; v_gene: TRBV27; j_gene: TRBJ2-7; d_gene: TRBD1; CDR3nt: TGTGCCAGCAGTACTCCCGGGACAGGGATCTACGAGCAGTACTTC; CDR3aa: CASSTPGTGIYEQYF
abundance: once; v_gene: TRBV7-6; j_gene: TRBJ1-3; d_gene: NA; CDR3nt: TGTGCCAGCAGCGAGCAGGGCAGTCCAGGCAACACCATATATTTT; CDR3aa: CASSEQGSPGNTIYF
abundance: NA; v_gene: TRBV18; j_gene: TRBJ2-5; d_gene: TRBD1; CDR3nt: TGTGCCAGCTCCCCCGGGACAGGGGCTAGGGAGACCCAGTACTTC; CDR3aa: CASSPGTGARETQYF
abundance: once; v_gene: TRBV28; j_gene: TRBJ2-1; d_gene: TRBD2; CDR3nt: TGTGCCACCCGGATAGCGGGGGAGTCCAATGAGCAGTTCTTC; CDR3aa: CATRIAGESNEQFF
abundance: NA; v_gene: TRBV2; j_gene: TRBJ2-3; d_gene: TRBD1; CDR3nt: TGTGCCAGCAGTGAGGGTAGGGGGCAGGAAGATACGCAGTATTTT; CDR3aa: CASSEGRGQEDTQYF
abundance: once; v_gene: TRBV24-1; j_gene: TRBJ2-7; d_gene: NA; CDR3nt: TGTGCCACCAGTGTAACAGACTACGAGCAGTACTTC; CDR3aa: CATSVTDYEQYF
abundance: once; v_gene: TRBV28; j_gene: TRBJ1-1; d_gene: TRBD1; CDR3nt: TGTGCCAGCAGTAAACAACCGGGACAGGTAGCTTTCTTT; CDR3aa: CASSKQPGQVAFF
abundance: NA; v_gene: TRBV7-9; j_gene: TRBJ2-7; d_gene: TRBD2; CDR3nt: TGTGCCAGCAGCTCCACGCTTACGGCGGGAGGGCCGCCCTACGAGCAGTACTTC; CDR3aa: CASSSTLTAGGPPYEQYF
abundance: NA; v_gene: TRBV29-1; j_gene: TRBJ1-1; d_gene: NA; CDR3nt: TGCAGCGTGATCCTGACAGCTATGAACACTGAAGCTTTCTTT; CDR3aa: CSVILTAMNTEAFF
abundance: NA; v_gene: TRBV3-1/TRBV3-2; j_gene: TRBJ2-7; d_gene: TRBD2; CDR3nt: TGTGCCAGCAGCCCGGGGACTAGCGGGAAGGTGGCCTACGAGCAGTACTTC; CDR3aa: CASSPGTSGKVAYEQYF
abundance: NA; v_gene: TRBV28; j_gene: TRBJ1-1; d_gene: NA; CDR3nt: TGTGCCAGCAGTTTAGGGGGGGCGGTTGGCACTGAAGCTTTCTTT; CDR3aa: CASSLGGAVGTEAFF
abundance: NA; v_gene: TRBV11-2; j_gene: TRBJ1-2; d_gene: TRBD1; CDR3nt: TGTGCCAGCAGGTTCGGGACAGGGTATCGGTATGGCTACACCTTC; CDR3aa: CASRFGTGYRYGYTF
abundance: NA; v_gene: TRBV29-1; j_gene: TRBJ2-7; d_gene: TRBD1; CDR3nt: TGCAGCGCCCGGACAGGGCGAAACTACGAGCAGTACTTC; CDR3aa: CSARTGRNYEQYF
abundance: NA; v_gene: TRBV29-1; j_gene: TRBJ1-1; d_gene: NA; CDR3nt: TGCAGCGTAAACGACATTGGGCTGAACACTGAAGCTTTCTTT; CDR3aa: CSVNDIGLNTEAFF
abundance: NA; v_gene: TRBV2; j_gene: TRBJ2-5; d_gene: TRBD2; CDR3nt: TGTGCCAGCAGTGAAGCGCTCTCGGGACTAGCAGAGACCCAGTACTTC; CDR3aa: CASSEALSGLAETQYF
abundance: many; v_gene: TRBV5-6; j_gene: TRBJ2-7; d_gene: NA; CDR3nt: TGTGCCAGCAGCTTGGTGGTTAGTGACGAGCAGTACTTC; CDR3aa: CASSLVVSDEQYF
abundance: NA; v_gene: TRBV5-4; j_gene: TRBJ1-1; d_gene: NA; CDR3nt: TGTGCCAGCAGTCGGGACAATAAGAACACTGAAGCTTTCTTT; CDR3aa: CASSRDNKNTEAFF
abundance: NA; v_gene: TRBV7-9; j_gene: TRBJ2-7; d_gene: NA; CDR3nt: TGTGCCAGCAGCCCTAGGAAGCTCTCCTACGAGCAGTACTTC; CDR3aa: CASSPRKLSYEQYF
abundance: NA; v_gene: TRBV24-1; j_gene: TRBJ2-3; d_gene: TRBD2; CDR3nt: TGTGCCACCAGTGATATTGAGAGGCGGGGGGCCCCCACAGATACGCAGTATTTT; CDR3aa: CATSDIERRGAPTDTQYF
abundance: NA; v_gene: TRBV6-5; j_gene: TRBJ1-1; d_gene: NA; CDR3nt: TGTGCCAGCAGCCACGTGCGGGGGACTGAAGCTTTCTTT; CDR3aa: CASSHVRGTEAFF